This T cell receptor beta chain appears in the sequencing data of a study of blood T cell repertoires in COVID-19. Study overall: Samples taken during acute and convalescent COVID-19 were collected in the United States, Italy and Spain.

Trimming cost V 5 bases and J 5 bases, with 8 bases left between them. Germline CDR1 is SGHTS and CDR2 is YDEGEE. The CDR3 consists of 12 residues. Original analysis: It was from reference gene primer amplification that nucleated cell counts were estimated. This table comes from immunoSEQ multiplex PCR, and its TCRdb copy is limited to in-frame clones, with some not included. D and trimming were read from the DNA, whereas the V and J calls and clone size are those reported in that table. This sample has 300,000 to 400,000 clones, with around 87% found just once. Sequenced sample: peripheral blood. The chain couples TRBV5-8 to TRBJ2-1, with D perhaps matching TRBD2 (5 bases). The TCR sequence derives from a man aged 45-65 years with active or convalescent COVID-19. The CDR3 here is CASRGDNNEQFF. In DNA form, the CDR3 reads TGTGCCAGCAGGGGAGACAACAATGAGCAGTTCTTC.